This T cell receptor beta chain came from a study of graft-versus-host responses after intestinal transplantation. Study context: Anti-thymocyte globulin induction was given to all recipients, followed by tacrolimus and steroids for 2 to 4 years.

With respect to this clone: Its target is not known.

Clones were sequenced by immunoSEQ multiplex PCR, and TCRdb holds only the in-frame ones, with some missing. The sample carries around 87,000 clones, approximately 90% recorded once. The sequencing here drew on unstimulated CD8+ T cells sorted from spleen or lymph node cells, taken before transplant. The TCR comes from a human donor who was the organ donor for an intestinal transplant.

CDR3 protein: CASSVNPLDRAEETQYF. Written as DNA, the CDR3 is TGTGCCAGCAGCGTAAATCCCCTCGACAGGGCTGAAGAGACCCAGTACTTC. This chain connects TRBV9 to TRBJ2-5; TRBD1 aligns across 7 bases. This CDR3 is built from 17 residues. V was pared by 1 base and J by 3 bases, with 12 bases of the junction left unmatched. CDR1 is SGDLS, CDR2 YYNGEE, per germline.